This T cell receptor (beta chain) was recovered during a study of T cell responses to AZD1222 COVID-19 vaccine. CDR3 length: 16 amino acids. With V trimmed by 3 bases and J by 4 bases, 11 bases remained unmatched. The V gene's germline CDR1 is SGHAT and CDR2 FQNNGV. Only one count was recorded for this clone. The antigen remains undetermined. Study results and caveats: At baseline, just 5 or 6 AZD1222 recipients tested seropositive. Researchers took repertoire samples only after the peak T cell response had come. Unmutated variant regions are reportedly targeted by nearly half of spike-specific TCRs. Donors were mostly white British, more females; clonal diversity possibly underestimated.

Here immunoSEQ multiplex PCR was the method, and the copy in TCRdb shows in-frame clones only, minus some. The sample includes around 95,000 clones, around 87% of them seen just once. Sequencing used peripheral blood, obtained on day 0 of MenACWY control vaccination. This clonotype originated in an adult in good health. The chain employs TRBV11-2 and TRBJ1-2, with 7 positions matching TRBD1. The CDR3 DNA is TGTGCCAGCAGCTTCTGGGGGACAGAGAGGCCCTATGGCTACACCTTC. As protein: CASSFWGTERPYGYTF. The complete variable domain, with remaining parts taken from reference TRBV11-2 and TRBJ1-2, reads EAGVAQSPRYKIIEKRQSVAFWCNPISGHATLYWYQQILGQGPKLLIQFQNNGVVDDSQLPKDRFSAERLKGVDSTLKIQPAKLEDSAVYLCASSFWGTERPYGYTFGSGTRLTVV.